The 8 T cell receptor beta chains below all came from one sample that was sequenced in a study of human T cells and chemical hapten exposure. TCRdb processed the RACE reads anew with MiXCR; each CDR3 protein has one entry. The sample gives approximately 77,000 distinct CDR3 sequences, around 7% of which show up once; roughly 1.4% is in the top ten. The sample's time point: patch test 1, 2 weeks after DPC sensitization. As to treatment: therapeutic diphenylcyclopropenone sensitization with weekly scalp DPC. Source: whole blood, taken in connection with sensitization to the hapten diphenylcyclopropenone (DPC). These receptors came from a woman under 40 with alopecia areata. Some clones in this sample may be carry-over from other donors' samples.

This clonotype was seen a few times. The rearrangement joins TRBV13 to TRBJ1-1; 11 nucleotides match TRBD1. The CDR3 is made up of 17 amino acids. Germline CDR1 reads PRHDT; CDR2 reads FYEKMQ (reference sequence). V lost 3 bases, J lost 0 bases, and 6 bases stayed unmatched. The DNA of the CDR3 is TGTGCCAGCAGCTTCGGACAGGGGGCTGTCATGAACACTGAAGCTTTCTTT. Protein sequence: CASSFGQGAVMNTEAFF.

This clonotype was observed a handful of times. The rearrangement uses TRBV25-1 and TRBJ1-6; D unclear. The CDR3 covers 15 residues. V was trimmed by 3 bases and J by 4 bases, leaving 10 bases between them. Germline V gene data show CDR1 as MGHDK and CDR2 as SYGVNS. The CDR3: CASSDGQLYNSPLHF. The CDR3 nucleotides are TGTGCCAGCAGTGATGGTCAGCTTTATAATTCACCCCTCCACTTT.

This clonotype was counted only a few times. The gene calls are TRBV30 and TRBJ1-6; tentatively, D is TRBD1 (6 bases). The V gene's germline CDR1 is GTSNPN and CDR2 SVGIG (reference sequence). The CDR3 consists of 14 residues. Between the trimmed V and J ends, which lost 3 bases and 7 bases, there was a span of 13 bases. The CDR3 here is CAWRGLGGNSPLHF. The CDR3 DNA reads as TGTGCCTGGAGGGGCCTAGGGGGAAATTCACCCCTCCACTTT.

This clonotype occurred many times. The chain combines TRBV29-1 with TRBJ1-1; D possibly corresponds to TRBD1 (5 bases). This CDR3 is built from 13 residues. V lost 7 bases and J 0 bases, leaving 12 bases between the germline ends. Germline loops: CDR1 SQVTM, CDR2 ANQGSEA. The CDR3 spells CSGKVTVNTEAFF. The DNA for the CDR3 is TGCAGCGGCAAAGTGACAGTGAACACTGAAGCTTTCTTT.

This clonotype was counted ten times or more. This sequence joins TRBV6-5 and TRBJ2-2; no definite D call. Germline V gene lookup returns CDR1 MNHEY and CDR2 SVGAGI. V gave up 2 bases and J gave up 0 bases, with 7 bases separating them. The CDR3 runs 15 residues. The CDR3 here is CASSYNPANTGELFF. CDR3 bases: TGTGCCAGCAGTTACAACCCAGCGAACACCGGGGAGCTGTTTTTT.

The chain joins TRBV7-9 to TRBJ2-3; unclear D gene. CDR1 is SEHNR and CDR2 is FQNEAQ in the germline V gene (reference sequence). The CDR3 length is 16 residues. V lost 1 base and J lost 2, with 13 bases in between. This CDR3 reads CASSLGALGSTDTQYF. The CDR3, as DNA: TGTGCCAGCAGCTTAGGGGCTTTGGGGTCCACAGATACGCAGTATTTT.

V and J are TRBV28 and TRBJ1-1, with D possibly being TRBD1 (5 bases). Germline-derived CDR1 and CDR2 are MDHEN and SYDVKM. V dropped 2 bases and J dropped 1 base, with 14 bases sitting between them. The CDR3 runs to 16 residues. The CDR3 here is CASSLSQGVRNTEAFF. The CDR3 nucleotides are TGTGCCAGCAGTTTAAGCCAGGGAGTCAGGAACACTGAAGCTTTCTTT.

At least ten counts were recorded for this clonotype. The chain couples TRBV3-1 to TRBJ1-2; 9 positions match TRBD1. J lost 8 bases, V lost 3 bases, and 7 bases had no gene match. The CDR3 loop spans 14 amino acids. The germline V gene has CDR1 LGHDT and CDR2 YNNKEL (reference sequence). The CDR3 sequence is CASSHESGQGGYTF. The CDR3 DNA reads TGTGCCAGCAGCCACGAATCCGGACAGGGGGGCTACACCTTC. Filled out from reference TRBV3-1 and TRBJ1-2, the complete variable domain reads DTAVSQTPKYLVTQMGNDKSIKCEQNLGHDTMYWYKQDSKKFLKIMFSYNNKELIINETVPNRFSPKSPDKAHLNLHINSLELGDSAVYFCASSHESGQGGYTFGSGTRLTVV.